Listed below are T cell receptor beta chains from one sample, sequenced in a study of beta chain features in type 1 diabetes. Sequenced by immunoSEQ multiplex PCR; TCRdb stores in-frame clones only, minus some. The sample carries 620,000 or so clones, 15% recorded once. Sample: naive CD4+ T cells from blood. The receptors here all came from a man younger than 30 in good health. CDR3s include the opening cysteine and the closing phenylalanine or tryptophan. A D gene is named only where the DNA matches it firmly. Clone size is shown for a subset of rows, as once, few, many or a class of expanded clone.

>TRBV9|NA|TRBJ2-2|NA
TGTGCCAGCAGCGTCGGACACGGGGACACCGGGGAGCTGTTTTTT
CASSVGHGDTGELFF
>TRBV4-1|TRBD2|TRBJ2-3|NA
TGCGCCAGCAGCGCCAGCGGGGGGCCCACAGATACGCAGTATTTT
CASSASGGPTDTQYF
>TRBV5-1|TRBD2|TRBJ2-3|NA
TGCGCCAGCAGCTTACTAGCGGGAGTAACGGATACGCAGTATTTT
CASSLLAGVTDTQYF
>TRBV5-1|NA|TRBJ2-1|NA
TGCGCCAGCAGCGTCCAGGGAGGCTACAATGAGCAGTTCTTC
CASSVQGGYNEQFF
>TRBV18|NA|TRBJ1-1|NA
TGTGCCAGCTCACCACGGGCAGGGGTGGATGAAGCTTTCTTT
CASSPRAGVDEAFF
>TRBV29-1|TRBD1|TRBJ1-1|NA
TGCAGCGTTGACCCCGGGACAGGGTTGAACACTGAAGCTTTCTTT
CSVDPGTGLNTEAFF
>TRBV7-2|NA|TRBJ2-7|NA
TGTGCCAGCACCAACGCCCGAGGGGCAGGGCAGGACTTC
CASTNARGAGQDF
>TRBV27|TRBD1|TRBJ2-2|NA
TGTGCCAGCAGTTTATTTGGGTCAAACAGGGGAGGGGAGCTGTTTTTT
CASSLFGSNRGGELFF
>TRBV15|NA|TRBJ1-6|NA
TGTGCCACCAGCAGAGTACTGGCCTATAATTCACCCCTCCACTTT
CATSRVLAYNSPLHF
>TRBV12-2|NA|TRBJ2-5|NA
TGTGCAAGTCGCTTGAAACCAAGAAGGACAGGGGAAGAGACCCAGTACTTC
CASRLKPRRTGEETQYF
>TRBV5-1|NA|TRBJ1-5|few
TGCGCCAGCAGCTTGGGGGATTCAGTCAATCAGCCCCAGCATTTT
CASSLGDSVNQPQHF
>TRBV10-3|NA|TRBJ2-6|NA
TGTGCCATCAGTGACGGTAAAAATGGGGCCAACGTCCTGACTTTC
CAISDGKNGANVLTF
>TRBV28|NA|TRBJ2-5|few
TGTGCCAGCATCCCTGGGGGTCTGGGACAAGAGACCCAGTACTTC
CASIPGGLGQETQYF
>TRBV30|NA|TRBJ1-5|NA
TGTGCCTGGAGTGGGGGGGATCAGCCCCAGCATTTT
CAWSGGDQPQHF
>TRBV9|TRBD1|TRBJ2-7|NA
TGTGCCAGCAGCGTAGGAACAGGGGGCGCCCCTCGGGCGGGCGAGCAGTACTTC
CASSVGTGGAPRAGEQYF
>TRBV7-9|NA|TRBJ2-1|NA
TGTGCCAGCGATAACACGGCCCGGCGGGGTCATGAGCAGTTCTTC
CASDNTARRGHEQFF
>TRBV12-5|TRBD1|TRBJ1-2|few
TGTGCTAGTGGTTTGGGACAGGGCTATGGCTACACCTTC
CASGLGQGYGYTF
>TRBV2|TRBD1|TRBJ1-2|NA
TGTGCCAGCAAGGACAGGGCGTCGCGCGGCTACACCTTC
CASKDRASRGYTF
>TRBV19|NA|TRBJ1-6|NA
TGTGCCAGTAGTTTAGCCAGGGCTAATTCACCCCTCCACTTT
CASSLARANSPLHF
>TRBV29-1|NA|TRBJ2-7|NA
TGCAGCGTGCTCTCTGACAGCTCCTACGAGCAGTACTTC
CSVLSDSSYEQYF
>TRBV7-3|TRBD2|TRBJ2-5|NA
TGTGCCAGCAGCTTCTCTAGCGGGGGGCCTTTCGGCCAAGAGACCCAGTACTTC
CASSFSSGGPFGQETQYF
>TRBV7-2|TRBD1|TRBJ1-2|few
TGTGCCAGCAGCTTGGCCCCAATCGGACAGGAGAATGGCTACACCTTC
CASSLAPIGQENGYTF
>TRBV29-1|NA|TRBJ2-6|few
TGCAGCGTTGGTCGTCAGGCCTCTGGGGCCAACGTCCTGACTTTC
CSVGRQASGANVLTF
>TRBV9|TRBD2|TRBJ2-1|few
TGTGCCAGCAGCGTAGAGGGGACTAGGTTATACAATGAGCAGTTCTTC
CASSVEGTRLYNEQFF
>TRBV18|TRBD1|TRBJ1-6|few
TGTGCCAGCTCACCGCCGACAGGGGTAGGTTCACCCCTCCACTTT
CASSPPTGVGSPLHF
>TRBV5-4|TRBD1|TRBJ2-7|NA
TGTGCCAGCAGCTTGGGGGACAGGGAAGTCGGGAATCTGTACGAGCAGTACTTC
CASSLGDREVGNLYEQYF
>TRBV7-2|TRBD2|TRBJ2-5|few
TGTGCCAGCACCCGCAGCGGGGGCCAAGAGACCCAGTACTTC
CASTRSGGQETQYF
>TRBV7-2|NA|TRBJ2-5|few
TGTGCCAGCAGCTTCAGGAAGGGGGTCCCAGAGACCCAGTACTTC
CASSFRKGVPETQYF
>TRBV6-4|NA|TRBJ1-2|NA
TGTGCCAGCAGAGCCGCCTCAGGGTCAGCTAACTATGGCTACACCTTC
CASRAASGSANYGYTF